The present T cell receptor beta chain was sequenced within a study of blood T cell repertoires in COVID-19. At the level of the study: Sites across the United States, Italy and Spain contributed samples from acute and convalescent COVID-19. PBMCs, B-cell-depleted T cells, or T cells provided the cDNA or gDNA that made up the material.

The germline V gene has CDR1 SGDLS and CDR2 YYNGEE. The CDR3 is 15 amino acids. Germline trimming cut 3 bases from V and 7 bases from J; bases unmatched to any gene: 9. This clone was picked up one time. In the study's own analysis: The assay estimated nucleated cells by amplifying reference gene primers. Here immunoSEQ multiplex PCR was the method, and the copy in TCRdb shows in-frame clones only, minus some. V and J calls plus clone size are reproduced from that table; the DNA served to infer D and trimming. Here the sample spans roughly 120,000 clones, 85% being singletons. Sequencing was done on a sample of peripheral blood. This TCR was recovered from a man aged 35-49 years with acute or convalescent COVID-19. This chain connects TRBV9 to TRBJ2-7; 11 nucleotides agree with TRBD1. The CDR3 here is CASSAGTGGRQEQYF. The DNA of the CDR3 is TGTGCCAGCAGCGCAGGGACAGGGGGACGTCAGGAGCAGTACTTC. Looking up the rest from reference TRBV9 and TRBJ2-7 gives the full variable domain: DSGVTQTPKHLITATGQRVTLRCSPRSGDLSVYWYQQSLDQGLQFLIQYYNGEERAKGNILERFSAQQFPDLHSELNLSSLELGDSALYFCASSAGTGGRQEQYFGPGTRLTVT.